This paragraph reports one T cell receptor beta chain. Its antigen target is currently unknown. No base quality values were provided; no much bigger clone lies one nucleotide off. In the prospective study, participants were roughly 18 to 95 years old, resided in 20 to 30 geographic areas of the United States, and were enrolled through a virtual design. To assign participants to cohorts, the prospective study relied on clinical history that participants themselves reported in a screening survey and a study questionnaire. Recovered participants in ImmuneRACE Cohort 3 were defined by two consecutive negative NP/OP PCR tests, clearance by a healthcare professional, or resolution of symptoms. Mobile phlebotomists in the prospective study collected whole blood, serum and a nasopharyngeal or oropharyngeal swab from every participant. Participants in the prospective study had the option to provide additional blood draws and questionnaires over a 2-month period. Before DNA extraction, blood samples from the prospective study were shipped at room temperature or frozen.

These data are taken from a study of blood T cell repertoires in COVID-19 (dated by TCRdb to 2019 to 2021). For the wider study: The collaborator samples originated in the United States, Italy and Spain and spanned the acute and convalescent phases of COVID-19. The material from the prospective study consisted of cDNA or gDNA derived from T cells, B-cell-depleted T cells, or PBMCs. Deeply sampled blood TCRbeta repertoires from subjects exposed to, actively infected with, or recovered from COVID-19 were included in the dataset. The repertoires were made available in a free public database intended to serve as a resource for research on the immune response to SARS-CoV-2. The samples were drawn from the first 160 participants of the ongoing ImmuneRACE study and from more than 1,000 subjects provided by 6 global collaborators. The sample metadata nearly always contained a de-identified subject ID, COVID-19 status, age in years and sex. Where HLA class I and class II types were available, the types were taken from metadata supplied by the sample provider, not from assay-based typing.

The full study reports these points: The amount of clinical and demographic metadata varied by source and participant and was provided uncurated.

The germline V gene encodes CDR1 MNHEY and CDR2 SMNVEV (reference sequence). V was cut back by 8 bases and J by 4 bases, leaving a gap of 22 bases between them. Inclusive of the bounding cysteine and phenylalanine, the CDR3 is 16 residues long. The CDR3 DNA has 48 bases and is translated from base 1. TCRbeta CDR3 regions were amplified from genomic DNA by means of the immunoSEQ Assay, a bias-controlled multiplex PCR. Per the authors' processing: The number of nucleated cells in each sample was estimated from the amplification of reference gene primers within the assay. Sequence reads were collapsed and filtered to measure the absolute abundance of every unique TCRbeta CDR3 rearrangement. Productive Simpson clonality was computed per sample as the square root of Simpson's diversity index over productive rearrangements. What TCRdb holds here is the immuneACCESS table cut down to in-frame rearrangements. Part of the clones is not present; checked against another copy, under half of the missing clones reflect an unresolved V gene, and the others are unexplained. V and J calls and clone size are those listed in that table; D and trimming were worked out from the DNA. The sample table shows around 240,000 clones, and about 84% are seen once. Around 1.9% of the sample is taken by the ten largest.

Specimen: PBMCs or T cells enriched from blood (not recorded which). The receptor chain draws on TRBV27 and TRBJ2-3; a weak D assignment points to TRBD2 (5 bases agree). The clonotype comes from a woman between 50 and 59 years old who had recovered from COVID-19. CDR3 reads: CASRGLWASRSDTQYF. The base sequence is TGTGCCAGCCGAGGACTTTGGGCTTCAAGGTCAGATACGCAGTATTTT.